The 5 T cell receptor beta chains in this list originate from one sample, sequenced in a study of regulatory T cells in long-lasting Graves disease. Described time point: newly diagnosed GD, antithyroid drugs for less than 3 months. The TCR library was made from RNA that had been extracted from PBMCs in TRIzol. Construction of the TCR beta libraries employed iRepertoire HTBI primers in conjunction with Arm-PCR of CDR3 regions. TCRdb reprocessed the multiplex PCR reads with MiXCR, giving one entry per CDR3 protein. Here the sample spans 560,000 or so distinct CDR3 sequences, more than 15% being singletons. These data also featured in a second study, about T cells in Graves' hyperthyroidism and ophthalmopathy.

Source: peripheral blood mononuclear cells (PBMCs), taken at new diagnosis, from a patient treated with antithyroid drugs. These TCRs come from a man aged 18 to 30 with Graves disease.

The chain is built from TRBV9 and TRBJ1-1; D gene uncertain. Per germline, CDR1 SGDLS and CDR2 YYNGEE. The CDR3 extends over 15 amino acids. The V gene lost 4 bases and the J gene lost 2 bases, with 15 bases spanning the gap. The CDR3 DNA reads TGTGCCAGCAGCAAACCCCCCCGCCGAAACACTGAAGCTTTCTTT. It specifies CASSKPPRRNTEAFF.

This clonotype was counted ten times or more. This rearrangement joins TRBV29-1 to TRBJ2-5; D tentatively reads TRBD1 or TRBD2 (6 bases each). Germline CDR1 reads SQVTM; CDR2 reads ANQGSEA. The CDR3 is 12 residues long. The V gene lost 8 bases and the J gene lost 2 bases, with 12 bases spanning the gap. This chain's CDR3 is CSWGAGQETQYF. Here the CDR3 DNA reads TGCAGCTGGGGGGCCGGACAAGAGACCCAGTACTTC.

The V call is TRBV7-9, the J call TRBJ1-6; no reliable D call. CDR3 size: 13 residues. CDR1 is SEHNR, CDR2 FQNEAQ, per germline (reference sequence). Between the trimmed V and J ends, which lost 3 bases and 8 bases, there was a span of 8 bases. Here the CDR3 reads CASSFTADSPLHF. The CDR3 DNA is TGTGCCAGCAGCTTTACTGCGGATTCACCCCTCCACTTT. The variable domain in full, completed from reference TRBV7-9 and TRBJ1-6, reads DTGVSQNPRHKITKRGQNVTFRCDPISEHNRLYWYRQTLGQGPEFLTYFQNEAQLEKSRLLSDRFSAERPKGSFSTLEIQRTEQGDSAMYLCASSFTADSPLHFGNGTRLTVT.

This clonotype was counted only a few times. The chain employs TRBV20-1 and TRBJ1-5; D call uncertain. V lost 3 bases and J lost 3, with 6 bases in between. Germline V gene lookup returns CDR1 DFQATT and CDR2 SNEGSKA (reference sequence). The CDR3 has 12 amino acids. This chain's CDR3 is CSASRLNQPQHF. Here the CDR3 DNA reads TGCAGTGCTAGTCGACTCAATCAGCCCCAGCATTTT.

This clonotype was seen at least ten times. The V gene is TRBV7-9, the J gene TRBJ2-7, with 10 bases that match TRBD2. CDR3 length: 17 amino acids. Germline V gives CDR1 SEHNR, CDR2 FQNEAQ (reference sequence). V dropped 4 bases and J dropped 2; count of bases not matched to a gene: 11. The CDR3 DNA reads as TGTGCCAGCAGCTCGCGAGATAGCGGGGGGTCGACCTACGAGCAGTACTTC. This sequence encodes CASSSRDSGGSTYEQYF.